This T cell receptor (beta chain) is drawn from a study of identical twins. General study findings and limits: Excess low generation probability was seen in twin-shared out-of-frame alpha sequences. Models underestimated out-of-frame TCR alpha sharing in monozygotic twins. The degree of excess twin sharing was weaker in beta out-of-frame sequences.

The CDR3 loop spans 15 amino acids. The germline gives CDR1 SGHTA, CDR2 FQGNSA. V lost 3 bases, J lost 8 bases, and 16 bases lay in between. Regarding this clonotype: Its antigen is undetermined.

MiXCR, applied by TCRdb to the 5' RACE reads, yields one record per CDR3 protein. This sample has roughly 1.6 million distinct CDR3 sequences, with under 35% found just once. The sequencing sample was made of cord blood. The chain is built from TRBV7-2 and TRBJ1-4, with D possibly matching TRBD1 (5 bases). The receptor comes from a newborn girl in good health. The CDR3 spells CASSFSPGRGEKLFF. In nucleotides, the CDR3 is TGTGCCAGCAGCTTTAGTCCCGGAAGGGGCGAAAAACTGTTTTTT.